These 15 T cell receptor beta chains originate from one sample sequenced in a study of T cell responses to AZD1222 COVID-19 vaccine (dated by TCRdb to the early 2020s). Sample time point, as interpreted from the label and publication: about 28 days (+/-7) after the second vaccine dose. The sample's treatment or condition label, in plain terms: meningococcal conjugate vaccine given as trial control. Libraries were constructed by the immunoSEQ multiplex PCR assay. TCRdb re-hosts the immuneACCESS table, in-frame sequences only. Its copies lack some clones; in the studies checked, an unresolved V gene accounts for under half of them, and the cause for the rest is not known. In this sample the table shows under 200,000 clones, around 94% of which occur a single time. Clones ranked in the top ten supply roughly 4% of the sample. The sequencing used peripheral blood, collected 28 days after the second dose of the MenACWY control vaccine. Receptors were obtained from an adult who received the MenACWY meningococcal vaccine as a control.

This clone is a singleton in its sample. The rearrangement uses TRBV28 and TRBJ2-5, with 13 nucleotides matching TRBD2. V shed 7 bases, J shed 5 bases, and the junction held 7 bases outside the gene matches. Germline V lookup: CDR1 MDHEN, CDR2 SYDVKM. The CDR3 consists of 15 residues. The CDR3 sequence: CASTKPTSGGETQYF. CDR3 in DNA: TGTGCCAGCACCAAACCGACTAGCGGGGGGGAGACCCAGTACTTC.

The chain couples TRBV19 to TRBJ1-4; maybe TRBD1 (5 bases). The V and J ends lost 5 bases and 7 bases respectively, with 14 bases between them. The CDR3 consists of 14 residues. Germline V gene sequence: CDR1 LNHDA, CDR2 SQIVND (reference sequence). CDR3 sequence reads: CASSLNVGGEKLFF. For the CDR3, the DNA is TGTGCCAGTAGTCTTAATGTCGGGGGTGAAAAACTGTTTTTT.

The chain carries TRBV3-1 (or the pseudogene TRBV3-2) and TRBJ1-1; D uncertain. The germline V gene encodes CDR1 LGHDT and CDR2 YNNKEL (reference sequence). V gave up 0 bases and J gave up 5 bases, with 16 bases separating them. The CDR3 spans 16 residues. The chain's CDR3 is CASSQDAGIPGTEAFF. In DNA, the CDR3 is TGTGCCAGCAGCCAAGATGCGGGGATCCCTGGGACTGAAGCTTTCTTT.

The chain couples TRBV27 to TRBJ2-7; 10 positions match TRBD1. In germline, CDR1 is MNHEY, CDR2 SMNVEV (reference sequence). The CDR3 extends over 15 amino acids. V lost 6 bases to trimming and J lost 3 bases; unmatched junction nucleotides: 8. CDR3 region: CASRLDRGRLYEQYF. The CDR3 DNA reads TGTGCCAGCAGACTAGACAGGGGGCGCCTCTACGAGCAGTACTTC.

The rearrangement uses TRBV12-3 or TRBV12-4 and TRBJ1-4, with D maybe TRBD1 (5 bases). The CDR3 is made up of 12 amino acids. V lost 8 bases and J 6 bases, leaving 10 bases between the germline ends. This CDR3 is CASGRDDEKLFF. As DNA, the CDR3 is TGTGCCAGCGGCCGGGACGATGAAAAACTGTTTTTT.

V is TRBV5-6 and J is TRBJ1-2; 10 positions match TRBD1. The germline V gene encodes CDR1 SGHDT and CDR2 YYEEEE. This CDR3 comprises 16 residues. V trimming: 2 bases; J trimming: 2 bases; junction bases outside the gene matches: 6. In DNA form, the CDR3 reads TGTGCCAGCAGCTTTGTGGGACAGGGGAGGAACTATGGCTACACCTTC. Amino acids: CASSFVGQGRNYGYTF.

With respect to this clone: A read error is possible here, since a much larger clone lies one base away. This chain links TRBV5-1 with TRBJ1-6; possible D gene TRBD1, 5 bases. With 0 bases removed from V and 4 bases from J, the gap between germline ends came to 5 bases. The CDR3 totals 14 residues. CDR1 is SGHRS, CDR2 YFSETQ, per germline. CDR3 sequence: CASSLGQYNSPLHF. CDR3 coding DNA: TGCGCCAGCAGCTTGGGACAGTATAATTCACCCCTCCACTTT.

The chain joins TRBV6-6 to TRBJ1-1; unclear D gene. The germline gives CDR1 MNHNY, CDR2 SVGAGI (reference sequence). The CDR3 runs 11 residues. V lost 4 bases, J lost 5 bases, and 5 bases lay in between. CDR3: CASSLGTEAFF. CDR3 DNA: TGTGCCAGCAGTTTAGGGACTGAAGCTTTCTTT.

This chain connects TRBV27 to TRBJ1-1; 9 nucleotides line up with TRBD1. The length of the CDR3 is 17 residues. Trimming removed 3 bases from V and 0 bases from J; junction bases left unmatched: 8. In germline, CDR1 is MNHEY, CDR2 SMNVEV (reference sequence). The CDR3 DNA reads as TGTGCCAGCAGTTTTCTACAGGGGGCCGAAATGAACACTGAAGCTTTCTTT. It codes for CASSFLQGAEMNTEAFF.

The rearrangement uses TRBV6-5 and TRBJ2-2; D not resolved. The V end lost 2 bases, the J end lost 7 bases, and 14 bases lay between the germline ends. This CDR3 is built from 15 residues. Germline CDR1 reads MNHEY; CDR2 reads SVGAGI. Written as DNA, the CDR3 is TGTGCCAGCAGTTACGCCGACACGGAGAGCGGGGAGCTGTTTTTT. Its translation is CASSYADTESGELFF.

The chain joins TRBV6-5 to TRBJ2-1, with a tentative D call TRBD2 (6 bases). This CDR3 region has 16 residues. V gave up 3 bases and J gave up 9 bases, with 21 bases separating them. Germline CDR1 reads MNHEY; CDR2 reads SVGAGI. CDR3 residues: CASSYWRDHQRSEQFF. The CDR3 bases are TGTGCCAGCAGTTATTGGCGGGACCACCAACGGAGTGAGCAGTTCTTC.

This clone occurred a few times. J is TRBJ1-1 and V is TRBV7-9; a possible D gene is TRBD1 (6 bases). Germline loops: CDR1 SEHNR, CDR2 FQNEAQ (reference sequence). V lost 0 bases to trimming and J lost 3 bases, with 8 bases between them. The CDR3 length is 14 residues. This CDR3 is CASSLAQGHTEAFF. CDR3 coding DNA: TGTGCCAGCAGCTTAGCGCAGGGGCACACTGAAGCTTTCTTT.

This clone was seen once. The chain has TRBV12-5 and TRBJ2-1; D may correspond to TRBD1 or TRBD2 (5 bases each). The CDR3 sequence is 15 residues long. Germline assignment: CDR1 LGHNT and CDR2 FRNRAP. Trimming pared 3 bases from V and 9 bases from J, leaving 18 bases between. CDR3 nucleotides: TGTGCTAGTGGTTTTGAGGGGACGCTGTCGGCTGAGCAGTTCTTC. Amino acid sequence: CASGFEGTLSAEQFF.

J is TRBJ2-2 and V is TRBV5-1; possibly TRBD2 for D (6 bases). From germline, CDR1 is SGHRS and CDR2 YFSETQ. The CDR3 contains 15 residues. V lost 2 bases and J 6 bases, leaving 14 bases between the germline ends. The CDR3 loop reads CASSFFQEGPGELFF. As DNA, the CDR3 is TGCGCCAGCAGCTTTTTTCAGGAGGGCCCCGGGGAGCTGTTTTTT.

Here the CDR3 reads CASSISGRSNEKLFF. Here the CDR3 DNA reads TGTGCCAGTAGTATCAGTGGGCGGAGTAATGAAAAACTGTTTTTT. The rearrangement links TRBV19 to TRBJ1-4; no definite D call. The germline V gene encodes CDR1 LNHDA and CDR2 SQIVND (reference sequence). Trimming cost V 3 bases and J 4 bases, with 12 bases left between them. This CDR3 is built from 15 residues.